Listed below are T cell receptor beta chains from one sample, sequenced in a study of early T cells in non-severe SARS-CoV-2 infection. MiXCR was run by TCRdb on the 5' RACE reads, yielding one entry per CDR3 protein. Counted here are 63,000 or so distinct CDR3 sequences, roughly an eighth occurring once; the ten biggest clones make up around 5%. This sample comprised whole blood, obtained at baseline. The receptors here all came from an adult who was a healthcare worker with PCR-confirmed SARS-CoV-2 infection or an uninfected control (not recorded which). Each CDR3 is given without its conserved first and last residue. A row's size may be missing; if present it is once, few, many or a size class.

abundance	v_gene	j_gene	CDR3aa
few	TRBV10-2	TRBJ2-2	ASKRTTDTITGELF
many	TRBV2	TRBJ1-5	ASSERDRNQPQH
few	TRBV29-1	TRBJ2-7	SVVPGPPGNEQY
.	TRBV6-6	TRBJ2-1	ASSSPSYNEQF
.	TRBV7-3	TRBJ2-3	ASSLEGQSLRSQY
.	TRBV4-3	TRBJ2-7	ASSQDRRSEQY
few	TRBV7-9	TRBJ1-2	ASREDGGYGYT
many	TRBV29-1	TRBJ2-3	SVYRPTTDTQY
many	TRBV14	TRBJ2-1	ASSQVSEQF
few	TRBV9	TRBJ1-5	ASSVGGSGQPQH